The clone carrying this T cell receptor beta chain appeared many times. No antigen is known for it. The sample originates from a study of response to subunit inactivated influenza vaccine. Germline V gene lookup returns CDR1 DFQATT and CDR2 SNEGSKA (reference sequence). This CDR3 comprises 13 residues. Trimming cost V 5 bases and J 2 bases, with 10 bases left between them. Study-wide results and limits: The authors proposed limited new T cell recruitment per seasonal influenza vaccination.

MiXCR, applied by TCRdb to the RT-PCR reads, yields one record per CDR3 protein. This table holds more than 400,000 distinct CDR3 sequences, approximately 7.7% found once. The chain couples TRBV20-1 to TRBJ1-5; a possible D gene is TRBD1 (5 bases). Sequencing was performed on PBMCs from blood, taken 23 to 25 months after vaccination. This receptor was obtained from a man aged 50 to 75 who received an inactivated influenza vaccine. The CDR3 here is CSAHAGRNQPQHF. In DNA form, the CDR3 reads TGCAGTGCTCACGCAGGGCGCAATCAGCCCCAGCATTTT.